Listed here is a single T cell receptor (beta chain). The data were obtained in a study of blood T cell repertoires in COVID-19. Overall study: There were acute and convalescent COVID-19 samples, and they came from the United States, Italy and Spain. The cDNA or gDNA used as material had been derived from T cells, B-cell-depleted T cells, or PBMCs.

While infection was still active, Seattle patients were enrolled and then followed longitudinally. Only in-frame clones appear in the TCRdb table, and some are missing; sequencing was by immunoSEQ multiplex PCR. The table lists some 130,000 clones, about 89% of them singletons. This sequence originates from a woman aged 70-85 years with COVID-19, enrolled during active disease. Sequenced: peripheral blood.

The CDR3 sequence: CASSEVLGDNQPQHF. In DNA form, the CDR3 reads TGTGCCAGCAGTGAAGTGTTAGGGGATAATCAGCCCCAGCATTTT. The rearrangement uses TRBV2 and TRBJ1-5, with a weak D call TRBD1 (5 bases). The germline V gene has CDR1 SNHLY and CDR2 FYNNEI. The CDR3 has 15 residues. Trimming removed 1 base from V and 4 bases from J, with 11 bases in between.